This TCR beta chain originates from a study of blood T cell repertoires in COVID-19. Allocation to cohorts depended on clinical history reported by the participants. The germline V gene encodes CDR1 LGHDT and CDR2 YNNKEL (reference sequence). Trimming took 0 bases from V and 5 from J; bases not matched to a gene: 7. This CDR3 is 16 amino acids long. The method was immunoSEQ multiplex PCR; TCRdb's version includes in-frame clones alone and lacks a portion of them. The table includes over 350,000 clones, roughly nine tenths detected once. Sequencing was carried out using PBMCs or T cells enriched from blood (not recorded which). This TCR was recovered from a woman aged 40-49 years who had been exposed to COVID-19. The chain recombines TRBV3-1 (or the pseudogene TRBV3-2) with TRBJ2-3; 8 bases map to TRBD2. CDR3 sequence (DNA): TGTGCCAGCAGCCAAGATTTGGGACTAGTTAGAGATACGCAGTATTTT. It is translated as CASSQDLGLVRDTQYF.